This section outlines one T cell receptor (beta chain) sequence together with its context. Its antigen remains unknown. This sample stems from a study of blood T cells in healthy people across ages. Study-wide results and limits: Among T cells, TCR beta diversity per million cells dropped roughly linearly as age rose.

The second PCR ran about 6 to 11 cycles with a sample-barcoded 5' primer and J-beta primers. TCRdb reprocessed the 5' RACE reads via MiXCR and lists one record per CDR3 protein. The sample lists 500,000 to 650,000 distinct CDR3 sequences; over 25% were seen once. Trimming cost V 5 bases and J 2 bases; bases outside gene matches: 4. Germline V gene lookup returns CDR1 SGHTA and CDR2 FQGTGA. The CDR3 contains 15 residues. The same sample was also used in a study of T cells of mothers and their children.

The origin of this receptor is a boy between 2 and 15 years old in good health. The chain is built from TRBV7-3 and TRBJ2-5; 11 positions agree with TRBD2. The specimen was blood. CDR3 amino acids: CASSATSGVQETQYF. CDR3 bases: TGTGCCAGCAGCGCGACTAGCGGGGTTCAAGAGACCCAGTACTTC.